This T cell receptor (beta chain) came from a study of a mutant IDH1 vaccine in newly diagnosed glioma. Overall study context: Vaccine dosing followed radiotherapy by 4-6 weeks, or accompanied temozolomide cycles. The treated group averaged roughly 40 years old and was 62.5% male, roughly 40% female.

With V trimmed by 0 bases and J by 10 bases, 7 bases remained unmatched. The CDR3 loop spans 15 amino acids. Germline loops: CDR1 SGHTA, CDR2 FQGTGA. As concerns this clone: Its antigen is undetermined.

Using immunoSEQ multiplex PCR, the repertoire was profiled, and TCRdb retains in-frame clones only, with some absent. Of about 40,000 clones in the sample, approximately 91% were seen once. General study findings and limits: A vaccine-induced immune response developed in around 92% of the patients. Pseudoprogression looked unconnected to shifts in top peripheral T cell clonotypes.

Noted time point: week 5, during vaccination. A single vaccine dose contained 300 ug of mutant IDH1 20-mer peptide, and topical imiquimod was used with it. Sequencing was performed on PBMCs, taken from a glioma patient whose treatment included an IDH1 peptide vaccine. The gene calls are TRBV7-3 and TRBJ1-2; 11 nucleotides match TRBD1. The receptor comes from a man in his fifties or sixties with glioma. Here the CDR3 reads CASSLTSGTGGDYTF. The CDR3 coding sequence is TGTGCCAGCAGCTTAACTTCCGGGACAGGGGGGGACTACACCTTC. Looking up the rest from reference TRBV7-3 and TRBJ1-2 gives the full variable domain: GAGVSQTPSNKVTEKGKYVELRCDPISGHTALYWYRQSLGQGPEFLIYFQGTGAADDSGLPNDRFFAVRPEGSVSTLKIQRTERGDSAVYLCASSLTSGTGGDYTFGSGTRLTVV.